This TCR beta chain was sequenced in a study of blood T cell repertoires in COVID-19. The wider study: From T cells, B-cell-depleted T cells, or PBMCs came the material, which was cDNA or gDNA.

Allocation to cohorts depended on clinical history reported by the participants. Donors of Cohort 3 who recovered were those that had two negative PCRs, clearance, or symptom resolution. This clone has more than one count but fewer than ten. The authors' processing: Reference gene primer amplification in the assay estimated nucleated cell counts. Profiling relied on immunoSEQ multiplex PCR, and the TCRdb table lists in-frame clones only, not all of them. V and J calls and clone size come straight from that table; D and trimming were deduced from the DNA. The repertoire consists of 180,000 or so clones, with approximately 88% occurring once and the leading ten covering 13%. CDR3 size: 16 residues. V shed 3 bases, J shed 4 bases, and the junction held 12 bases outside the gene matches. Germline loops: CDR1 SGDLS, CDR2 YYNGEE.

This TCR derives from a woman in her fifties or sixties who had recovered from COVID-19. Sequencing was done on a sample of PBMCs or T cells enriched from blood (not recorded which). The rearrangement joins TRBV9 to TRBJ2-5; 7 bases are shared with TRBD1. The CDR3 coding sequence is TGTGCCAGCAGCGCGGCCACAGGGGCGTTGGGAGAGACCCAGTACTTC. It yields the protein CASSAATGALGETQYF.